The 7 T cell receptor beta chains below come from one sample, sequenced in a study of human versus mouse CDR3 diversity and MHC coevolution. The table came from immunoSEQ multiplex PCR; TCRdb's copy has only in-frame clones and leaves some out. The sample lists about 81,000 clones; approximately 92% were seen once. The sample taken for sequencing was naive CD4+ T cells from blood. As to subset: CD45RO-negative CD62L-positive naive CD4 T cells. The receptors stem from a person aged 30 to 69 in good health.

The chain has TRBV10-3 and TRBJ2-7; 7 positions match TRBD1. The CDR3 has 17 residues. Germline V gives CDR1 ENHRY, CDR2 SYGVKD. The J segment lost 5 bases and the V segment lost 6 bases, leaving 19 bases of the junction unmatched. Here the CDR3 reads CAISSLKGQRARNEQYF. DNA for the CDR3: TGTGCCATCAGCTCTCTTAAGGGACAGAGGGCTAGAAACGAGCAGTACTTC.

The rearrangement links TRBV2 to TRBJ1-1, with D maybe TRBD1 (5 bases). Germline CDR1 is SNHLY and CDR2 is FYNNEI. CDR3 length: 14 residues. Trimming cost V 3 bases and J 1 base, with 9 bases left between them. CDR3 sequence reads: CASSDQGRNTEAFF. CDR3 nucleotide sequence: TGTGCCAGCAGTGATCAGGGTCGGAACACTGAAGCTTTCTTT.

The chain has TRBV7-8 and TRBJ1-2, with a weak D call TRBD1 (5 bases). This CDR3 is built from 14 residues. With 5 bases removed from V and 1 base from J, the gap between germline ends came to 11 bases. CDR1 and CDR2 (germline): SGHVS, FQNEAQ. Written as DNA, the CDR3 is TGTGCCAGCAGCCGAGACAGCGATAACTATGGCTACACCTTC. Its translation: CASSRDSDNYGYTF.

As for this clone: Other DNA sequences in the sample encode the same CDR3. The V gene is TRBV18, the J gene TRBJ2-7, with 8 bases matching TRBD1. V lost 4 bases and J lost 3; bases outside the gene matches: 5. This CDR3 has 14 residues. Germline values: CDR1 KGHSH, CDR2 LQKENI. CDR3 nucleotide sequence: TGTGCCAGCTCACTACCAGGACAGGGCTACGAGCAGTACTTC. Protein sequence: CASSLPGQGYEQYF.

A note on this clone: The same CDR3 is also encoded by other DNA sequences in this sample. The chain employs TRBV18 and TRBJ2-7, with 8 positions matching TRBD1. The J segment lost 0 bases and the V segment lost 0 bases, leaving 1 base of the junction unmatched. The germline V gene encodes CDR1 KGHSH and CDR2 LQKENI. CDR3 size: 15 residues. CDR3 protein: CASSPPGTGSYEQYF. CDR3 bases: TGTGCCAGCTCACCACCCGGGACAGGCTCCTACGAGCAGTACTTC. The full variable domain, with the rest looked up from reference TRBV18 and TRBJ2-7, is NAGVMQNPRHLVRRRGQEARLRCSPMKGHSHVYWYRQLPEEGLKFMVYLQKENIIDESGMPKERFSAEFPKEGPSILRIQQVVRGDSAAYFCASSPPGTGSYEQYFGPGTRLTVT.

CDR3 sequence (DNA): TGCGCCAGCAGCAGAGGGGGGGGAAATCAGCCCCAGCATTTT. It yields the protein CASSRGGGNQPQHF. V and J are TRBV5-1 and TRBJ1-5; perhaps TRBD1 as D (6 bases). Germline CDR1 SGHRS, CDR2 YFSETQ. Between the trimmed V and J ends, which lost 4 bases and 4 bases, there was a span of 12 bases. The length of the CDR3 is 14 residues.

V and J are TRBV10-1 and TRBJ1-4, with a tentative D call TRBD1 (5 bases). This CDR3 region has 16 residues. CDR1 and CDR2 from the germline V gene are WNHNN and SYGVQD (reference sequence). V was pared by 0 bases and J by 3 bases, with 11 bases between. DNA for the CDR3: TGCGCCAGCAGTGAGTCGGGGCAGGCCCCTAATGAAAAACTGTTTTTT. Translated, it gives CASSESGQAPNEKLFF.